Each of the 16 T cell receptor beta chains below was sequenced from the same sample in a study of spatial heterogeneity in lung cancer. The study, taken as a whole, reports: Expanded alpha and beta TCR counts within tumors tracked tumor mutation counts.

TCRdb processed the 5' RACE reads anew with MiXCR; each CDR3 protein has one entry. In the table there are approximately 9,500 distinct CDR3 sequences, 8% of which are singletons. The time point here: sample taken at primary tumor resection. Their cognate antigens are unknown. Sequenced material: lung tumor tissue, taken at surgery. These TCRs come from a male donor with early-stage non-small cell lung cancer.

This clonotype has only a few counts. This chain connects TRBV5-5 to TRBJ2-1, with a weak D call TRBD2 (5 bases). The ends were cut back, 4 bases at V and 3 bases at J, with 8 bases in the middle. The CDR3 totals 13 residues. Germline V gives CDR1 SGHKS, CDR2 YYEKEE (reference sequence). In DNA form, the CDR3 reads TGTGCCAGCAGCCCGGGGATCTACAATGAGCAGTTCTTC. Translating it yields CASSPGIYNEQFF.

This clonotype was found many times. The chain employs TRBV10-2 and TRBJ2-2; D might be TRBD1 or TRBD2, each matching 5 bases. V dropped 6 bases and J dropped 2 bases, with 13 bases sitting between them. CDR1 is WSHSY, CDR2 SAAADI, per germline. The CDR3 covers 15 residues. Here the CDR3 DNA reads TGCGCCAGCAGACCCGCAGGGAGCAACACCGGGGAGCTGTTTTTT. It encodes CASRPAGSNTGELFF.

This clonotype was counted at least ten times. V gene TRBV20-1 combines with J gene TRBJ2-2, with 9 bases lining up with TRBD1. This CDR3 contains 15 residues. V was clipped by 1 base and J by 2 bases; unmatched bases: 2. Germline assignment: CDR1 DFQATT and CDR2 SNEGSKA (reference sequence). CDR3 in amino acids: CSARGGQGNTGELFF. The CDR3 DNA is TGCAGTGCTAGAGGGGGACAGGGTAACACCGGGGAGCTGTTTTTT.

The chain employs TRBV3-1 and TRBJ2-7; D could derive from TRBD1 or TRBD2 (6 bases each). Trimming took off 4 bases at V and 3 bases at J, with 16 bases between the two ends. Germline-derived CDR1 and CDR2 are LGHDT and YNNKEL (reference sequence). The CDR3 loop spans 15 amino acids. The chain's CDR3 is CASSPRDEGGYEQYF. The CDR3 nucleotides read TGTGCCAGCAGCCCCCGGGACGAGGGGGGCTACGAGCAGTACTTC.

This clonotype was recorded a few times. This chain joins TRBV15 and TRBJ2-5; 8 bases map to TRBD2. Unmatched junction bases numbered 6, after V lost 1 base and J lost 5 bases. The CDR3 has 15 amino acids. From germline, CDR1 is LNHNV and CDR2 YYDKDF (reference sequence). CDR3 sequence reads: CATSRVAGPGETQYF. The CDR3 coding sequence is TGTGCCACCAGCAGAGTAGCGGGGCCTGGGGAGACCCAGTACTTC.

This clonotype is labeled medium-sized. The rearrangement links TRBV27 to TRBJ2-1; D ambiguous. CDR1 and CDR2 (germline): MNHEY, SMNVEV (reference sequence). This CDR3 is built from 13 residues. V was pared by 2 bases and J by 5 bases, with 7 bases between. The CDR3 protein is CASSLGRHNEQFF. In nucleotides, the CDR3 is TGTGCCAGCAGTTTAGGCAGACACAATGAGCAGTTCTTC.

This clonotype is medium-sized (0.01 to 0.1%) within its sample. The chain joins TRBV5-6 to TRBJ1-1, with 7 bases that match TRBD1. The CDR3 totals 13 residues. V dropped 4 bases and J dropped 8; count of bases not matched to a gene: 8. Germline assignment: CDR1 SGHDT and CDR2 YYEEEE. The CDR3 nucleotides read TGTGCCAGCAGCGCGGGACAGCGGACAGAAGCTTTCTTT. Amino acids: CASSAGQRTEAFF.

This clonotype was counted at least ten times. The rearrangement joins TRBV20-1 to TRBJ2-5; D is unclear. Germline V gene sequence: CDR1 DFQATT, CDR2 SNEGSKA (reference sequence). V was clipped by 2 bases and J by 0 bases, with 4 bases between them. This CDR3 region has 12 residues. The CDR3 nucleotides are TGCAGTGCTAGAAAGTACCAAGAGACCCAGTACTTC. This encodes CSARKYQETQYF.

This clonotype was seen ten or more times. The V gene is TRBV6-1, the J gene TRBJ2-1, with 11 bases fitting TRBD2. CDR1 MNHNS and CDR2 SASEGT come from the germline V gene. Trimming took 3 bases from V and 3 from J; bases not matched to a gene: 1. This CDR3 has 15 residues. This CDR3 reads CASSEGLAVYNEQFF. The CDR3, as DNA: TGTGCCAGCAGTGAGGGACTAGCGGTCTACAATGAGCAGTTCTTC.

This clonotype was detected only a few times. J is TRBJ2-7 and V is TRBV20-1; TRBD2 aligns across 9 bases. The trim removed 1 base at V and 2 bases at J, leaving 6 bases unmatched. Germline V gene lookup returns CDR1 DFQATT and CDR2 SNEGSKA (reference sequence). This CDR3 is built from 15 residues. CDR3: CSARAPSGTAYEQYF. The DNA for the CDR3 is TGCAGTGCTAGAGCCCCTAGCGGGACTGCCTACGAGCAGTACTTC.

The chain uses TRBV20-1 and TRBJ1-6; 7 bases align to TRBD1. The CDR3 is made up of 19 amino acids. CDR1 and CDR2 from the germline V gene are DFQATT and SNEGSKA (reference sequence). After removal of 1 base from V and 0 bases from J, the junction contained 12 bases not matched to a gene. CDR3 sequence: CSARVVQGLRSSYNSPLHF. The CDR3 DNA reads as TGCAGTGCTAGAGTGGTACAGGGGCTGAGGAGCTCCTATAATTCACCCCTCCACTTT.

This clonotype was observed at least ten times. The V call is TRBV4-1, the J call TRBJ2-1; D ambiguous. Per the germline V gene, CDR1 is MGHRA and CDR2 is YSYEKL. The CDR3 consists of 17 residues. V was cut by 0 bases and J by 5 bases, with 17 bases left in between. CDR3 in amino acids: CASSQDRRGGRNNEQFF. The CDR3 nucleotides are TGCGCCAGCAGCCAAGATCGCCGCGGCGGTCGGAACAATGAGCAGTTCTTC.

This clonotype was counted ten times or more. J is TRBJ1-5 and V is TRBV5-4; tentatively, D is TRBD1 (6 bases). Germline V CDR1 and CDR2: SGHNT, YYREEE (reference sequence). The ends were cut back, 4 bases at V and 2 bases at J, with 16 bases in the middle. CDR3 size: 16 residues. The CDR3 nucleotides are TGTGCCAGCAGCAACTCGGGACAAAAGGGCAATCAGCCCCAGCATTTT. Its translation is CASSNSGQKGNQPQHF.

This clonotype has more than one count but fewer than ten. V usage is TRBV11-1 and J usage is TRBJ2-1, with D perhaps given as TRBD1 or TRBD2 (6 bases each). CDR1 SGHAT and CDR2 FQDESV come from the germline V gene (reference sequence). The V and J ends lost 1 base and 0 bases respectively, with 16 bases between them. This CDR3 region has 18 residues. The CDR3 region has the DNA TGTGCCAGCAGCTTAGGTCGGGGGCCCACGCGCTCCTACAATGAGCAGTTCTTC. Amino acid sequence: CASSLGRGPTRSYNEQFF.

This clonotype was recorded many times. The chain joins TRBV9 to TRBJ2-3; D may be TRBD2 (6 bases). With 4 bases removed from V and 8 bases from J, the gap between germline ends came to 20 bases. Per germline, CDR1 SGDLS and CDR2 YYNGEE. CDR3 length equals 15 residues. Here the CDR3 DNA reads TGTGCCAGCAGCCCCCAAGGGGACTGGGTCGTTACGCAGTATTTT. As protein: CASSPQGDWVVTQYF. The whole variable domain, remainder taken from reference TRBV9 and TRBJ2-3, is DSGVTQTPKHLITATGQRVTLRCSPRSGDLSVYWYQQSLDQGLQFLIQYYNGEERAKGNILERFSAQQFPDLHSELNLSSLELGDSALYFCASSPQGDWVVTQYFGPGTRLTVL.

The table lists this clonotype with a few counts. The chain joins TRBV5-1 to TRBJ2-7, with 8 bases matching TRBD2. This CDR3 contains 15 residues. With V trimmed by 4 bases and J by 0 bases, 6 bases remained unmatched. Germline values: CDR1 SGHRS, CDR2 YFSETQ. The CDR3 nucleotides read TGCGCCAGCAGCATAAGTGGGACTAGCTCCTACGAGCAGTACTTC. Protein product: CASSISGTSSYEQYF. Filled out from reference TRBV5-1 and TRBJ2-7, the complete variable domain reads KAGVTQTPRYLIKTRGQQVTLSCSPISGHRSVSWYQQTPGQGLQFLFEYFSETQRNKGNFPGRFSGRQFSNSRSEMNVSTLELGDSALYLCASSISGTSSYEQYFGPGTRLTVT.